The source of this T cell receptor (beta chain) is a study of blood T cell repertoires in COVID-19. At the level of the study: Nucleic acid was either cDNA or gDNA, and it came from T cells, B-cell-depleted T cells, or PBMCs.

Germline V gives CDR1 MNHEY, CDR2 SMNVEV (reference sequence). V was cut by 3 bases and J by 3 bases, with 9 bases left in between. The CDR3 runs to 13 residues. Original processing methods: The authors estimated nucleated cell counts from reference gene primer amplification. Sequencing was performed with immunoSEQ multiplex PCR; in TCRdb, only in-frame clones are kept and a portion is missing. V and J calls and clone size are given by that table; D and trimming were obtained from the DNA. The sample carries roughly 150,000 clones, about 84% recorded once. This clone occurred many times. Ages ranged from roughly 18 to 100 years, with residence in 24 US areas.

The chain couples TRBV27 to TRBJ2-7; D is perhaps TRBD2 (5 bases). The receptor's source is a woman between 40 and 55 years old with acute COVID-19. The specimen was PBMCs or T cells enriched from blood (not recorded which). CDR3 in amino acids: CASSFGVYYEQYF. CDR3 DNA: TGTGCCAGCAGTTTCGGGGTATACTACGAGCAGTACTTC.